This TCR beta chain was obtained from a study of beta chain features in type 1 diabetes. Study details: All of the samples together had approximately 100,000,000 sorted cells examined. Study-wide findings and caveats: Shortening that was moderate but significant affected the TCRB CDR3s of Type 1 diabetes patients in all four CD4+ subsets.

The authors reverse transcribed all of the isolated RNA, so sequencing captured expressed TCRB transcripts. Clones were read by immunoSEQ multiplex PCR, and TCRdb kept only the in-frame ones, dropping some. Here the sample spans roughly 400,000 clones, around a tenth being singletons. In its sample, this clone was seen a few times. Antigen unknown. This sequence originates from a man in his thirties or forties with type 1 diabetes. The sample was central memory CD4+ T cells from blood.

CDR3 DNA: TGCGCCAGCAGCTTGTATCTCCCGGGGTTCGACGAGCAGTACTTC. Its translation: CASSLYLPGFDEQYF. The genes are TRBV5-1 and TRBJ2-7; tentatively, D is TRBD2 (5 bases). Germline values: CDR1 SGHRS, CDR2 YFSETQ. Trimming took 1 base from V and 5 from J, leaving 16 bases between them. CDR3 length: 15 amino acids.